The rows below give T cell receptor beta chains drawn from one sample of a study of hypomethylating agent response in myelodysplastic syndrome. The repertoire was sequenced with immunoSEQ multiplex PCR; TCRdb's copy has only in-frame clones and lacks some. The repertoire holds approximately 11,000 clones, with 75% to 85% as singletons. This sample comprised bone marrow, obtained before or after starting hypomethylating agent treatment for myelodysplastic syndrome (not recorded which). Receptors originate from a human donor with myelodysplastic syndrome. Each CDR3 is given with its conserved first and last residue. The D gene is left open where the match is weak. Some rows mark clone size as missing; the rest say once, few, many or name a class of expanded clone.

j_call clone_size d_call v_call cdr3_length cdr3_aa cdr3_nt
TRBJ2-5 . . TRBV5-6 13 CASSFPDRQTQYF TGTGCCAGCAGCTTCCCGGACCGACAGACCCAGTACTTC
TRBJ1-2 . TRBD1 TRBV11-2 13 CASGGGTGHGYTF TGTGCCAGCGGGGGCGGGACAGGGCATGGCTACACCTTC
TRBJ2-7 . . TRBV29-1 13 CSVVYRPAGEQYF TGCAGCGTTGTTTACCGCCCCGCGGGTGAGCAGTACTTC
TRBJ1-1 . . TRBV4-1 15 CASSQESVRGDYAFF TGCGCCAGCAGCCAAGAGTCCGTAAGGGGAGATTATGCTTTCTTT
TRBJ1-5 . . TRBV28 13 CASSWVSNQPQHF TGTGCCAGCAGTTGGGTTAGCAATCAGCCCCAGCATTTT
TRBJ1-2 . TRBD1 TRBV6-5 13 CASSRDRVTGYTF TGTGCCAGCAGCCGGGACAGGGTAACTGGCTACACCTTC
TRBJ2-5 . . TRBV20-1 9 CRVGETQYF TGCAGGGTGGGGGAGACCCAGTACTTC
TRBJ1-1 . . TRBV6-5 15 CASSYSGIGGGDAFF TGTGCCAGCAGTTACTCGGGGATAGGAGGCGGGGATGCTTTCTTT
TRBJ2-3 . TRBD2 TRBV11-3 17 CASSPGLAGGPTDTQYF TGTGCCAGCAGCCCCGGACTAGCGGGAGGGCCGACAGATACGCAGTATTTT
TRBJ1-5 . TRBD1 TRBV28 17 CASSFPGQASINQPQHF TGTGCCAGCAGTTTCCCAGGACAGGCCTCCATCAATCAGCCCCAGCATTTT
TRBJ1-1 . . TRBV29-1 13 CSVTRETNTEAFF TGCAGCGTAACCAGGGAAACGAACACTGAAGCTTTCTTT
TRBJ1-1 . . TRBV21-1 12 CASSNGPVEAFF TGTGCCAGCAGCAATGGGCCGGTTGAAGCTTTCTTT
TRBJ1-1 . . TRBV2 15 CASSEAGDLNTEAFF TGTGCCAGCAGTGAAGCGGGGGATTTGAACACTGAAGCTTTCTTT
TRBJ2-7 . . TRBV10-3 19 CAISESISGTQRSSYEQYF TGTGCCATCAGTGAGTCAATTTCCGGGACACAGAGGAGCTCCTACGAGCAGTACTTC
TRBJ2-5 . . TRBV7-3 14 CASSLGGLKETQYF TGTGCCAGCAGCTTAGGGGGACTTAAAGAGACCCAGTACTTC
TRBJ2-2 few TRBD2 TRBV11-1 15 CASSLTSGGAGELFF TGTGCCAGCAGCTTGACTAGCGGGGGCGCCGGGGAGCTGTTTTTT